Listed below are T cell receptor beta chains from one sample, sequenced in a study of tumour-infiltrating T cells in Burkitt lymphoma. Data came from immunoSEQ multiplex PCR; TCRdb stores just in-frame clones and leaves some out. The sample gives approximately 46,000 clones, around 30% of which show up once; 2.9% is in the top ten. The specimen was tumor tissue. These receptors came from a human donor with Burkitt lymphoma. Both conserved end residues are part of each CDR3. The order of the fields is V gene, J gene, D gene, clone size, CDR3 DNA, CDR3 protein. A D gene is named only where the DNA matches it firmly. The size entry is marked missing in some rows and otherwise reads once, few, many or a size class.

TRBV5-1	TRBJ2-5	-	few	TGCGCCAGCAGCTTGGCCGGGTCGGCCCATCAAGAGACCCAGTACTTC	CASSLAGSAHQETQYF
TRBV18	TRBJ2-2	-	-	TGTGCCAGCTCGGGGACGGCGAACACCGGGGAGCTGTTTTTT	CASSGTANTGELFF
TRBV15	TRBJ2-1	TRBD2	-	TGTGCCACCAGCAGAGATCCTGTTAGCGGGGGATGGGATGAGCAGTTCTTC	CATSRDPVSGGWDEQFF
TRBV9	TRBJ2-5	TRBD2	few	TGTGCCAGCAGCGTCGGACTAGAAGAGACCCAGTACTTC	CASSVGLEETQYF
TRBV4-3	TRBJ1-3	-	-	TGCGCCAGCAGCCAAGGGCCTAGCAGTGGAAACACCATATATTTT	CASSQGPSSGNTIYF
TRBV5-5	TRBJ2-3	TRBD2	-	TGTGCCAGCAGCAAGGGACTAGCGGGGAGCACAGATACGCAGTATTTT	CASSKGLAGSTDTQYF
TRBV7-9	TRBJ1-5	-	few	TGTGCCAGCAGCTTACGGGGGGCGCATAATCAGCCCCAGCATTTT	CASSLRGAHNQPQHF
TRBV2	TRBJ1-5	-	-	TGTGCCAGCAGCTATCAGGGGAGGAATCAGCCCCAGCATTTT	CASSYQGRNQPQHF
TRBV4-1	TRBJ2-3	-	few	TGCGCCAGCAGCACCACAGGGAGCACAGATACGCAGTATTTT	CASSTTGSTDTQYF
TRBV7-2	TRBJ1-1	-	-	TGTGCCAGCAGCTCAGTAAACGCCGGGAACACTGAAGCTTTCTTT	CASSSVNAGNTEAFF
TRBV4-2	TRBJ2-7	-	-	TGTGCCAGCAGCCAAGATCGATCCTGGGACTACGAGCAGTACTTC	CASSQDRSWDYEQYF
TRBV5-1	TRBJ2-3	-	few	TGCGCCAGCAGCGGGTCCGTTAGCACAGATACGCAGTATTTT	CASSGSVSTDTQYF
TRBV19	TRBJ1-2	-	few	TGTGCCAGTAGAGAAACCGGACAGAACTATGGCTACACCTTC	CASRETGQNYGYTF
TRBV5-1	TRBJ2-5	-	few	TGCGCCAGCAGCTTCCAGGGAAGGGAGACCCAGTACTTC	CASSFQGRETQYF
TRBV4-1	TRBJ1-2	-	-	TGCGCCAGCAGCCAAGATGGGGGTTATGGCTACACCTTC	CASSQDGGYGYTF
TRBV5-5	TRBJ2-3	TRBD1	-	TGTGCCAGCAGCTCCGGACAGGGAAAAGCAGATACGCAGTATTTT	CASSSGQGKADTQYF
TRBV5-1	TRBJ2-7	TRBD1	-	TGCGCCAGCACCCCGGACAGGACAAGGGAGCAGTACTTC	CASTPDRTREQYF
TRBV7-9	TRBJ1-3	-	-	TGTGCCAGCAGCTCTTTCGACAGTACTGGGGGCCCCATATATTTT	CASSSFDSTGGPIYF
TRBV4-1	TRBJ2-7	-	-	TGCGCCAGCAGCCTACGGACGGCAGGCCTATCTTCCTACGAGCAGTACTTC	CASSLRTAGLSSYEQYF
TRBV27	TRBJ1-5	-	-	TGTGCCAGCAGCTCAGCCAGGGGCCGCAATCAGCCCCAGCATTTT	CASSSARGRNQPQHF
TRBV19	TRBJ2-2	-	once	TGTGCCAGTAGCCCCCCCGCCCCCGGGGAGCTGTTTTTT	CASSPPAPGELFF
TRBV6-5	TRBJ2-7	-	few	TGTGCCAGCAGTTACGCGACAGAATACGAGCAGTACTTC	CASSYATEYEQYF
TRBV18	TRBJ1-5	TRBD1	-	TGTGCCAGCTCACCGCCGGGACAGTTAAATCAGCCCCAGCATTTT	CASSPPGQLNQPQHF
TRBV5-4	TRBJ2-1	-	-	TGTGCCAGCAGCTTGAAAAGGGATGAGCAGTTCTTC	CASSLKRDEQFF
TRBV28	TRBJ2-7	TRBD2	few	TGTGCCAGCAGCCCCGGGACTAGAACGTACGAGCAGTACTTC	CASSPGTRTYEQYF
TRBV5-6	TRBJ2-1	-	few	TGTGCCAGCAGCCGAGGGAGCTCCTACAATGAGCAGTTCTTC	CASSRGSSYNEQFF
TRBV15	TRBJ1-4	-	-	TGTGCCACCAGCGCGGGAGGGCGATCACCTGAAAAACTGTTTTTT	CATSAGGRSPEKLFF
TRBV5-4	TRBJ2-7	TRBD1	-	TGTGCCAGCACTGACAGGGGCACGGGGGAGCAGTACTTC	CASTDRGTGEQYF
TRBV20-1	TRBJ1-1	-	-	TGCAGTGCTCCTGGCGACGAAGCTTTCTTT	CSAPGDEAFF
TRBV7-2	TRBJ1-1	-	-	TGTGCCAGCAGCTATTCGGGGGCAGGGAGGGCTCTCTCTGAAGCTTTCTTT	CASSYSGAGRALSEAFF
TRBV19	TRBJ2-3	-	-	TGTGCCAGTAGAGCAAGCCCGGAGGATACGCAGTATTTT	CASRASPEDTQYF
TRBV9	TRBJ1-2	-	-	TGTGCCAGCAGCGCCCCTCCGGGGGGGCAGGCCTATGGCTACACCTTC	CASSAPPGGQAYGYTF
TRBV7-6	TRBJ1-4	-	-	TGTGCCAGCAGCCCCAGCGCGTCGGGGGGCGGTGAAAAACTGTTTTTT	CASSPSASGGGEKLFF
TRBV7-3	TRBJ1-1	-	-	TGTGCCAGCAGCTCTTTCGCCGGGGAAGCTTTCTTT	CASSSFAGEAFF
TRBV4-1	TRBJ2-5	-	-	TGCGCCAGCAGCCAAGTTTTGAGTTCTCGGGAGACCCAGTACTTC	CASSQVLSSRETQYF
TRBV28	TRBJ2-7	-	-	TGTGCCAGCAGGGGACCCCAGGGAGCCAACGAGCAGTACTTC	CASRGPQGANEQYF
TRBV18	TRBJ2-3	-	few	TGTGCCAGCTCACCACCCTCAGGGAGCACAGATACGCAGTATTTT	CASSPPSGSTDTQYF
TRBV7-3	TRBJ2-3	TRBD1	-	TGTGCCAGCGGACAGGGGGCCCGAGATACGCAGTATTTT	CASGQGARDTQYF
TRBV6-6	TRBJ2-7	TRBD1	-	TGTGCCAGCAGGCCGGGACAGGGTAACGAGCAGTACTTC	CASRPGQGNEQYF
TRBV18	TRBJ2-3	-	few	TGTGCCAGCTCACCCCGATCACGCACAGATACGCAGTATTTT	CASSPRSRTDTQYF
TRBV7-8	TRBJ1-4	TRBD1	few	TGTGCCAGCAGCTTAAGGCCCCCGGGAGGGGGCAATGAAAAACTGTTTTTT	CASSLRPPGGGNEKLFF
TRBV15	TRBJ2-5	-	-	TGTGCCACCAGCAGAGTGGGAGGAGAGACCCAGTACTTC	CATSRVGGETQYF
TRBV5-4	TRBJ2-2	-	few	TGTGCCAGCAGCTCGGCCGGGCCTAACACCGGGGAGCTGTTTTTT	CASSSAGPNTGELFF
TRBV7-8	TRBJ1-2	-	few	TGTGCCAGCAGCTTAGGTTCTGGGGCGCCTGGCTACACCTTC	CASSLGSGAPGYTF
TRBV4-3	TRBJ1-2	-	-	TGCGCCAGCAGCGCCCCCCGGGGGGCGGGTAGAGAGGGCTACACCTTC	CASSAPRGAGREGYTF
TRBV6-6	TRBJ2-1	TRBD2	once	TGTGCCAGCAGTTATCTGGGGGGGTCAGCCTACAATGAGCAGTTCTTC	CASSYLGGSAYNEQFF
TRBV7-2	TRBJ1-1	TRBD1	-	TGTGCCAGCATCAGGGGGGTGGCGGCTTTCTTT	CASIRGVAAFF
TRBV11-2	TRBJ1-1	-	-	TGTGCCAGCAGCTTGGGTCATACGGCAGCTGAAGCTTTCTTT	CASSLGHTAAEAFF
TRBV27	TRBJ2-7	-	few	TGTGCCAGCAGTTTATCGTCAGGGGTAGCCTACGAGCAGTACTTC	CASSLSSGVAYEQYF
TRBV1	TRBJ2-7	-	-	TGCACCAGCAGCCCCACTAGCCCAGCCTACGAGCAGTACTTC	CTSSPTSPAYEQYF
TRBV7-8	TRBJ1-1	-	-	TGTGCCAGCAGCTTAGCGGGACCCATGACGAACACTGAAGCTTTCTTT	CASSLAGPMTNTEAFF